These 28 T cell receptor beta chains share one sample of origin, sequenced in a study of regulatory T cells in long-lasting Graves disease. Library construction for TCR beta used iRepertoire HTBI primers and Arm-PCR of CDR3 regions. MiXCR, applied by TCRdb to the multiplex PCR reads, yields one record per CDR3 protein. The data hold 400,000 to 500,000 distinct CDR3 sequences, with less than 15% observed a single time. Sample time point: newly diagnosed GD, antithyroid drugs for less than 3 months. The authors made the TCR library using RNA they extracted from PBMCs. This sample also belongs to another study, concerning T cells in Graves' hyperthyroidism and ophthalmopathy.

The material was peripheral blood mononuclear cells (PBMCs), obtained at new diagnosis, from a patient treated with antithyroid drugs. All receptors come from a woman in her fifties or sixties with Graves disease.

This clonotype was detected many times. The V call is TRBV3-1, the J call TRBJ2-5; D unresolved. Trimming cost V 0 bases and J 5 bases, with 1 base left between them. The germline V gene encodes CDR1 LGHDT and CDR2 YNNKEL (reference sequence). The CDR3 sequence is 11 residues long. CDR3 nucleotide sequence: TGTGCCAGCAGCCAAGACGAGACCCAGTACTTC. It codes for CASSQDETQYF.

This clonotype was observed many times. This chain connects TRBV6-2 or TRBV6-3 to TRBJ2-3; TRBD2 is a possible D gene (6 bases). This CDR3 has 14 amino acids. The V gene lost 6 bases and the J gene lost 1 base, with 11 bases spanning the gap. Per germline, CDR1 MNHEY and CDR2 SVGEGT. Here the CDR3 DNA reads TGTGCCAGCAGCTCTGGCGGGGGCACAGATACGCAGTATTTT. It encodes CASSSGGGTDTQYF.

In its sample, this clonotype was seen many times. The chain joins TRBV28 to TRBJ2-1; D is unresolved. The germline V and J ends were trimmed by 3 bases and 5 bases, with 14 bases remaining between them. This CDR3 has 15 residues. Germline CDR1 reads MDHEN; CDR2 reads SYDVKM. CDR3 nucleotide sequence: TGTGCCAGCAGTTTTGTGGGAAACTGGGACAATGAGCAGTTCTTC. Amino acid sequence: CASSFVGNWDNEQFF.

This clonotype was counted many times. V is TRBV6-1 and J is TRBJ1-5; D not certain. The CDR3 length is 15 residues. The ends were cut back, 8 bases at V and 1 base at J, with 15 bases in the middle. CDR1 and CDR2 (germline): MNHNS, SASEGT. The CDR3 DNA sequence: TGTGCCAGCGGGTCCGGAAGTGGGAGCAATCAGCCCCAGCATTTT. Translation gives CASGSGSGSNQPQHF.

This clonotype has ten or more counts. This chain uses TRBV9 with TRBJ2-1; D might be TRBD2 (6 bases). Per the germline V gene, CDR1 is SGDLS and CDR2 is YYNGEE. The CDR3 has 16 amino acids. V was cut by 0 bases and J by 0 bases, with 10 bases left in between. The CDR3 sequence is CASSVVVGSSYNEQFF. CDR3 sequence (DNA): TGTGCCAGCAGCGTAGTCGTCGGGAGCTCCTACAATGAGCAGTTCTTC.

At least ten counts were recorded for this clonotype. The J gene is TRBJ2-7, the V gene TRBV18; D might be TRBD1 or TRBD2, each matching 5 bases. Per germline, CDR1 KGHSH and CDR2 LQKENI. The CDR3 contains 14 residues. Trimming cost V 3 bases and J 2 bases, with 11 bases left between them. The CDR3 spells CASSPEQGPYEQYF. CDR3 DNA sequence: TGTGCCAGCTCACCCGAGCAGGGACCCTACGAGCAGTACTTC.

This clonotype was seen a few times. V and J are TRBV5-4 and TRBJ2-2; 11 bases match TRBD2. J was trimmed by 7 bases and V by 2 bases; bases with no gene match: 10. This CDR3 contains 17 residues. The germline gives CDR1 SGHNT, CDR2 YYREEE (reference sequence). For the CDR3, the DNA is TGTGCCAGCAGCTTCGGTAGCGGGAGGGCCGGGGACGGGGAGCTGTTTTTT. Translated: CASSFGSGRAGDGELFF.

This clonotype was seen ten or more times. The CDR3 loop is CASSSQNWGNTGELFF. Here the CDR3 DNA reads TGTGCCAGCAGCTCCCAGAATTGGGGAAACACCGGGGAGCTGTTTTTT. This sequence joins TRBV13 and TRBJ2-2; D unresolved. The CDR3 is made up of 16 amino acids. The germline gives CDR1 PRHDT, CDR2 FYEKMQ (reference sequence). V gave up 4 bases and J gave up 2 bases, with 14 bases separating them. The full variable domain, with the rest looked up from reference TRBV13 and TRBJ2-2, is AAGVIQSPRHLIKEKRETATLKCYPIPRHDTVYWYQQGPGQDPQFLISFYEKMQSDKGSIPDRFSAQQFSDYHSELNMSSLELGDSALYFCASSSQNWGNTGELFFGEGSRLTVL.

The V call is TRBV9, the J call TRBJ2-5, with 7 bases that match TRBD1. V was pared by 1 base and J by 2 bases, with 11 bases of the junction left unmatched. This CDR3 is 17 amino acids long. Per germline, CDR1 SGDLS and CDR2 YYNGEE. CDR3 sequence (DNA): TGTGCCAGCAGCGTATGGGACAGACCCCAAATTCAAGAGACCCAGTACTTC. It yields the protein CASSVWDRPQIQETQYF. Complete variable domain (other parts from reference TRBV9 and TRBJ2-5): DSGVTQTPKHLITATGQRVTLRCSPRSGDLSVYWYQQSLDQGLQFLIQYYNGEERAKGNILERFSAQQFPDLHSELNLSSLELGDSALYFCASSVWDRPQIQETQYFGPGTRLLVL.

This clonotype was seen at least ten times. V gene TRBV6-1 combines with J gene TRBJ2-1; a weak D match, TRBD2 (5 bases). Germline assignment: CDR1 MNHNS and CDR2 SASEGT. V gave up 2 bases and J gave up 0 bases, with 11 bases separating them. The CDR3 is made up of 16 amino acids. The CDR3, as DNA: TGTGCCAGCAGTGAATTTGCGGGTGGCTCCTACAATGAGCAGTTCTTC. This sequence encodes CASSEFAGGSYNEQFF.

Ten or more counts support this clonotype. The DNA of the CDR3 is TGTGCCAGCAGCCGGGACGGGAGCTCCTACAATGAGCAGTTCTTC. Translation gives CASSRDGSSYNEQFF. The chain carries TRBV7-6 and TRBJ2-1; maybe TRBD2 (6 bases). V shed 5 bases and J shed 0 bases, with 11 bases lying between them. CDR1 is SGHVS, CDR2 FNYEAQ, per germline. The CDR3 extends over 15 amino acids.

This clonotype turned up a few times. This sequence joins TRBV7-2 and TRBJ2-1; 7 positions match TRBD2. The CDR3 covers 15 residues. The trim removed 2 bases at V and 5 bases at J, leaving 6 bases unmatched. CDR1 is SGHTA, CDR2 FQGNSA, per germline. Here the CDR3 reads CASSLTPGRNNEQFF. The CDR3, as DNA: TGTGCCAGCAGCTTAACTCCCGGGAGGAACAATGAGCAGTTCTTC.

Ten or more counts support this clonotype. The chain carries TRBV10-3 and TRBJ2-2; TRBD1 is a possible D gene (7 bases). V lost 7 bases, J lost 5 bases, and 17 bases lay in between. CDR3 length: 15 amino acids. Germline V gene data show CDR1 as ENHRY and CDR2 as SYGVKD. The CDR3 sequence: CAINLQGGKTGELFF. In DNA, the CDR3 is TGTGCCATCAACCTCCAGGGGGGAAAAACCGGGGAGCTGTTTTTT.

The CDR3 reads CASRQIPGNTIYF. The CDR3 bases are TGTGCCAGCAGACAAATTCCTGGAAACACCATATATTTT. This chain uses TRBV14 with TRBJ1-3, with no clear D. The CDR3 sequence is 13 residues long. Trimming left V 6 bases short and J 2 bases short, with 8 bases between. In germline, CDR1 is SGHDN, CDR2 FVKESK.

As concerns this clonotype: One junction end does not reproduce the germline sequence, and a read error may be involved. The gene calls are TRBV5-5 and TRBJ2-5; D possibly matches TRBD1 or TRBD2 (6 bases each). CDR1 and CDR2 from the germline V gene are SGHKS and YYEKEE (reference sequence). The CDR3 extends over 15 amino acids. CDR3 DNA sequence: TGTGCCAGCAGTTTATCCCTCGGGGGCCAAGAGACCCCGTACTTC. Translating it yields CASSLSLGGQETPYF.

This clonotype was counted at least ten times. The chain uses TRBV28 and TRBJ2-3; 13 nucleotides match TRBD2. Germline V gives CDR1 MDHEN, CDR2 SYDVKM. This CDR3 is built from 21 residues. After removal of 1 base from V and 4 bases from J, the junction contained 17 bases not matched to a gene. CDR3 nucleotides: TGTGCCAGCAGTTTATCAAACCTCTACTGGACTAGCGGGAGTAGGGCAGATACGCAGTATTTT. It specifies CASSLSNLYWTSGSRADTQYF.

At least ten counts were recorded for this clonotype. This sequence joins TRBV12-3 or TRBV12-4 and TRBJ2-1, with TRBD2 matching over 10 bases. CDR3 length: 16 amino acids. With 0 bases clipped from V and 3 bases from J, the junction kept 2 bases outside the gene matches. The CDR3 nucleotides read TGTGCCAGCAGTTTAGCTACTAGCGGGGACTACAATGAGCAGTTCTTC. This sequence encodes CASSLATSGDYNEQFF.

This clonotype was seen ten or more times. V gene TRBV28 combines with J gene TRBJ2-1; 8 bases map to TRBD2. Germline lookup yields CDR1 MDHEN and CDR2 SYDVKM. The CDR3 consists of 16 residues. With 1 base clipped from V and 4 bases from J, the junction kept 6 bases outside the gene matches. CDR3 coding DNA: TGTGCCAGCAGTTTATCCCCCGGGACTAGATACAATGAGCAGTTCTTC. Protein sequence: CASSLSPGTRYNEQFF. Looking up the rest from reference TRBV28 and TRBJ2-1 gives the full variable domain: DVKVTQSSRYLVKRTGEKVFLECVQDMDHENMFWYRQDPGLGLRLIYFSYDVKMKEKGDIPEGYSVSREKKERFSLILESASTNQTSMYLCASSLSPGTRYNEQFFGPGTRLTVL.

The CDR3 reads CASSYRPGELFF. The CDR3 bases are TGTGCCAGCAGTTACAGACCCGGGGAGCTGTTTTTT. The rearrangement links TRBV6-5 to TRBJ2-2, with D hard to call. V was trimmed by 2 bases and J by 6 bases, leaving 4 bases between them. The germline V gene encodes CDR1 MNHEY and CDR2 SVGAGI. This CDR3 has 12 amino acids.

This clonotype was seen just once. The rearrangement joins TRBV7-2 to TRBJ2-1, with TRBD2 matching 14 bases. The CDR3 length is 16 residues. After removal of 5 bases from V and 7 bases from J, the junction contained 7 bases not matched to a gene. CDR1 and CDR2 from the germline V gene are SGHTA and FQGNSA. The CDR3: CASSHRTSGRPNEQFF. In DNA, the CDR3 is TGTGCCAGCAGCCACCGGACTAGCGGGAGGCCGAATGAGCAGTTCTTC. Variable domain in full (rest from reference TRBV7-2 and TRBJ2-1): GAGVSQSPSNKVTEKGKDVELRCDPISGHTALYWYRQSLGQGLEFLIYFQGNSAPDKSGLPSDRFSAERTGGSVSTLTIQRTQQEDSAVYLCASSHRTSGRPNEQFFGPGTRLTVL.

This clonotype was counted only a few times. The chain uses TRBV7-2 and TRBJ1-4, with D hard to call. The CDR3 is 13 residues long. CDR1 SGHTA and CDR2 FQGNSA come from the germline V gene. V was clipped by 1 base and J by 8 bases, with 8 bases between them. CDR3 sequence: CASSLGYREKLFF. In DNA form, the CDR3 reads TGTGCCAGCAGCTTAGGGTATCGGGAAAAACTGTTTTTT. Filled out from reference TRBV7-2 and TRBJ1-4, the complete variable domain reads GAGVSQSPSNKVTEKGKDVELRCDPISGHTALYWYRQSLGQGLEFLIYFQGNSAPDKSGLPSDRFSAERTGGSVSTLTIQRTQQEDSAVYLCASSLGYREKLFFGSGTQLSVL.

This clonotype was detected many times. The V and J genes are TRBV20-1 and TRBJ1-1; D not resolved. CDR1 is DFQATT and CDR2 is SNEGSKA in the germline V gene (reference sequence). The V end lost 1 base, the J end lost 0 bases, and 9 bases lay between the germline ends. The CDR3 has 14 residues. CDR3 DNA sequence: TGCAGTGCTAGAGGCGCAGTCATGAACACTGAAGCTTTCTTT. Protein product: CSARGAVMNTEAFF.

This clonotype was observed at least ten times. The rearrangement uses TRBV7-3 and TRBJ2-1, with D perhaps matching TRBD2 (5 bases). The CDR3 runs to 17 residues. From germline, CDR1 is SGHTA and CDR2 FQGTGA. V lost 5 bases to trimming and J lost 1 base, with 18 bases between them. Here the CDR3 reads CASSPNAGLESYNEQFF. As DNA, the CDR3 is TGTGCCAGCAGCCCTAATGCGGGTCTTGAATCCTACAATGAGCAGTTCTTC.

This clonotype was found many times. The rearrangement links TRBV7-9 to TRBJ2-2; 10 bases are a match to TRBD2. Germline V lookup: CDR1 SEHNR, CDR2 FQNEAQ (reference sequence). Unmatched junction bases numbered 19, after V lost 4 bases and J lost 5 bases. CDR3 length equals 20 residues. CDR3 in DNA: TGTGCCAGCAGCTCCTACAGGGGTGTATCGGCTAGCGGGAGAACCGGGGAGCTGTTTTTT. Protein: CASSSYRGVSASGRTGELFF.

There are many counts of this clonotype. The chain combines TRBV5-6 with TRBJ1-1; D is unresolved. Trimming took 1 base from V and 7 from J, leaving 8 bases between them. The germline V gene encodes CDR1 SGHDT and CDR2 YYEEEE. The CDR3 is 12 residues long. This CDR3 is CASSLYDHEAFF. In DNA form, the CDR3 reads TGTGCCAGCAGCTTGTATGACCATGAAGCTTTCTTT.

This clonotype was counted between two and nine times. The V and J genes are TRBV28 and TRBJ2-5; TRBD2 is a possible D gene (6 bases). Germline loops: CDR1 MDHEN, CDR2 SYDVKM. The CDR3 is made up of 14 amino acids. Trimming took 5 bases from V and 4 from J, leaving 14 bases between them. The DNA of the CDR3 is TGTGCCAGCAGTCAACCCGGGAGTGTAGAGACCCAGTACTTC. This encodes CASSQPGSVETQYF.

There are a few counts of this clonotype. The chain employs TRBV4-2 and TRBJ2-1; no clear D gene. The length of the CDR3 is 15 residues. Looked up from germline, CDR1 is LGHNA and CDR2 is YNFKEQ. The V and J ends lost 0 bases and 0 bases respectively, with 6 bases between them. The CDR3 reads CASSQDTSSYNEQFF. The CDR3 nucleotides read TGTGCCAGCAGCCAAGATACGAGCTCCTACAATGAGCAGTTCTTC.

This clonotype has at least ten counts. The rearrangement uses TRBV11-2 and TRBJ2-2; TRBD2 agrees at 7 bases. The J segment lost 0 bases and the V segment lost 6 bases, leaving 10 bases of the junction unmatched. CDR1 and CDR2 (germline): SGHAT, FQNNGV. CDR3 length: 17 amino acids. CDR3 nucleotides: TGTGCCAGCAGGGGCGGGAGCAAATTAGCGAACACCGGGGAGCTGTTTTTT. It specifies CASRGGSKLANTGELFF.